The 5 T cell receptor beta chains listed next were all sequenced from one sample in a study of T cells in Graves' hyperthyroidism and ophthalmopathy. RNA transcripts were the template for amplifying TCR beta CDR3 regions. HTBI primers drove first-round RT-PCR of the TCR CDR3. Each CDR3 protein is one row after TCRdb ran MiXCR on the multiplex PCR reads. The table has some 760,000 distinct CDR3 sequences, 13% to 15% seen once. Specimen: blood. The receptor set was obtained from a woman under 30 with Graves' hyperthyroidism.

This chain connects TRBV20-1 to TRBJ2-1; 8 positions match TRBD2. Germline V gives CDR1 DFQATT, CDR2 SNEGSKA (reference sequence). CDR3 length: 12 residues. J was trimmed by 9 bases and V by 3 bases; bases with no gene match: 4. The chain's CDR3 is CSASSGNSEQFF. The DNA for the CDR3 is TGCAGTGCTAGTAGCGGGAATAGTGAGCAGTTCTTC.

This clonotype has a count of ten or more. The V and J genes are TRBV20-1 and TRBJ2-4, with D perhaps TRBD1 (6 bases). CDR1 is DFQATT, CDR2 SNEGSKA, per germline (reference sequence). This CDR3 region has 15 residues. The V end lost 3 bases, the J end lost 1 base, and 13 bases lay between the germline ends. CDR3 residues: CSASVQGRAKNIQYF. CDR3 bases: TGCAGTGCTAGCGTACAGGGCCGGGCCAAAAACATTCAGTACTTC.

V gene TRBV28 combines with J gene TRBJ2-2; the D is unclear. Trimming removed 3 bases from V and 5 bases from J, with 10 bases in between. The CDR3 is 14 amino acids. Per the germline V gene, CDR1 is MDHEN and CDR2 is SYDVKM. The CDR3 nucleotides read TGTGCCAGCAGTTTCCCTCTGGGGACCGGGGAGCTGTTTTTT. Its translation is CASSFPLGTGELFF.

This clonotype was counted at least ten times. The chain links TRBV11-2 to TRBJ2-4; D remains ambiguous. Germline CDR1 and CDR2: SGHAT and FQNNGV. V was shortened by 3 bases and J by 0 bases, with 12 bases between the two germline ends. This CDR3 comprises 16 residues. Here the CDR3 reads CASSLDLAVAKNIQYF. DNA of the CDR3: TGTGCCAGCAGCTTGGATCTCGCTGTAGCCAAAAACATTCAGTACTTC. Looking up the rest from reference TRBV11-2 and TRBJ2-4 gives the full variable domain: EAGVAQSPRYKIIEKRQSVAFWCNPISGHATLYWYQQILGQGPKLLIQFQNNGVVDDSQLPKDRFSAERLKGVDSTLKIQPAKLEDSAVYLCASSLDLAVAKNIQYFGAGTRLSVL.

This chain links TRBV3-1 with TRBJ2-7, with a weak D call TRBD1 (6 bases). V lost 2 bases to trimming and J lost 2 bases, with 10 bases between them. The CDR3 is 14 residues long. Germline lookup yields CDR1 LGHDT and CDR2 YNNKEL (reference sequence). The CDR3 DNA follows: TGTGCCAGCAGCCAAAGGACAGTTACCTACGAGCAGTACTTC. Amino acids: CASSQRTVTYEQYF.